This T cell receptor beta chain was documented in a study of blood T cell repertoires in COVID-19. Study context: Acute and convalescent COVID-19 specimens originated in the United States, Italy and Spain.

In the original processing: Amplification from reference gene primers served as the basis for estimated nucleated cell counts. The table came from immunoSEQ multiplex PCR; TCRdb's copy has only in-frame clones and leaves some out. V and J calls and clone size come straight from that table; D and trimming were deduced from the DNA. Of about 170,000 clones detected, almost 85% appear once; the ten largest clones hold about a fifth. Germline V gives CDR1 LGHDT, CDR2 YNNKEL (reference sequence). The CDR3 has 15 amino acids. Trimming stripped 0 bases from V and 2 bases from J, with 10 bases between. V is TRBV3-1 (or the pseudogene TRBV3-2) and J is TRBJ1-2; D is perhaps TRBD1 (5 bases). The TCR sequence derives from a woman aged 80 or over with acute or convalescent COVID-19. Material: peripheral blood. The CDR3 loop reads CASSQDGGWNYGYTF. The DNA of the CDR3 is TGTGCCAGCAGCCAAGACGGGGGATGGAACTATGGCTACACCTTC.